This TCR beta chain was recorded in a study of cytomegalovirus exposure and HLA in healthy donors. The data were produced by immunoSEQ multiplex PCR, yet TCRdb's version contains in-frame clones alone and is incomplete. The sample yields 65,000 to 75,000 clones, 96% seen once. The origin of this receptor is a woman under 30 in good health and CMV-seropositive. The sample taken for sequencing was PBMCs.

DNA of the CDR3: TGTGCCAGCAGTCCGAGCCGCGGGGTTGAGCAGTACTTC. Translation: CASSPSRGVEQYF. The chain uses TRBV28 and TRBJ2-7, with D tentatively TRBD2 (6 bases). Germline CDR1 is MDHEN and CDR2 is SYDVKM. The CDR3 loop spans 13 amino acids. Between the trimmed V and J ends, which lost 5 bases and 7 bases, there was a span of 15 bases.